This T cell receptor (beta chain) was captured by sequencing in a study of early T cells in non-severe SARS-CoV-2 infection. The wider study: Chains stayed unpaired after sequencing of bulk RNA from unsorted whole blood.

TCRdb ran MiXCR on the 5' RACE reads and lists one entry per CDR3 protein. The table records tens of thousands of distinct CDR3 sequences, 10% of them present only once. Ten or more counts support this clonotype. CDR3 length equals 14 residues. V lost 5 bases, J lost 1 base, and 14 bases lay in between. Looked up from germline, CDR1 is SQVTM and CDR2 is ANQGSEA. The TCR sequence derives from an adult who was a healthcare worker with PCR-confirmed SARS-CoV-2 infection or an uninfected control (not recorded which). The specimen sequenced was whole blood. This sequence joins TRBV29-1 and TRBJ1-1; no definite D call. CDR3 region: CSVQGRLKNTEAFF. In DNA form, the CDR3 reads TGCAGCGTTCAAGGGCGGCTAAAGAACACTGAAGCTTTCTTT.